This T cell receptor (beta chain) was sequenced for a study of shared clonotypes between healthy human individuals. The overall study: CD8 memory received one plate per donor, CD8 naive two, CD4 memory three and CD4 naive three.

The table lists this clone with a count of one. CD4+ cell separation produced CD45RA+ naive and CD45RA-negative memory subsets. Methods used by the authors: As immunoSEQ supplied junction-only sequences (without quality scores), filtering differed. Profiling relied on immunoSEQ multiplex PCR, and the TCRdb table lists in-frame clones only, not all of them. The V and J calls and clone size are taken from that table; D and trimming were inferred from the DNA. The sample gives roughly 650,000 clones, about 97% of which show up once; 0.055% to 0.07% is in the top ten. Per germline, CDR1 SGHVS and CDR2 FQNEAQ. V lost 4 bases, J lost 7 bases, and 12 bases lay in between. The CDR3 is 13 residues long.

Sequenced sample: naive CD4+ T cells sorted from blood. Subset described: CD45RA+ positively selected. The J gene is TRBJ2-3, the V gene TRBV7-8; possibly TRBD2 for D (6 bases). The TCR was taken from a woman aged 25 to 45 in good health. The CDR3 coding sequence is TGTGCCAGCAGCTCTGGCGGGGCGAATACGCAGTATTTT. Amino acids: CASSSGGANTQYF.